This T cell receptor (beta chain) was sequenced during a study of beta chain features in type 1 diabetes. The CDR3 spans 13 residues. The V gene's germline CDR1 is GTSNPN and CDR2 SVGIG (reference sequence). What was sequenced were expressed TCRB transcripts, since all of the isolated RNA had been reverse transcribed. Some clones are missing from TCRdb's copy, which holds only in-frame ones; the method was immunoSEQ multiplex PCR. This table holds under 300,000 clones, over 11% found once. Purity of each sorted population was above 95%. As regards this clone: Antigen: not known.

Study outcomes and limitations: Significant though moderate, a shortening of TCRB CDR3s appeared in all four CD4+ subsets of Type 1 diabetes patients.

Sequences were obtained from naive CD4+ T cells from blood. The chain carries TRBV30 and TRBJ2-5, with D possibly TRBD1 on 5 matching bases. The J call is doubtful: the DNA matches TRBJ2-7 better. The sequence was obtained from a man between 25 and 39 years old with type 1 diabetes. The CDR3 region has the DNA TGTGCCTGGAGTGTAGGGGCAGCCTACGAGCAGTACTTC. As protein: CAWSVGAAYEQYF.